The rows below give T cell receptor beta chains drawn from one sample of a study of regulatory T cells in long-lasting Graves disease. MiXCR was run by TCRdb on the multiplex PCR reads, yielding one entry per CDR3 protein. The sample lists approximately 440,000 distinct CDR3 sequences; 15% to 20% were seen once. The same data also contributed to another study, on T cells in Graves' hyperthyroidism and ophthalmopathy.

Specimen: peripheral blood mononuclear cells (PBMCs), collected at new diagnosis, from a patient treated with antithyroid drugs. These receptors were collected from a man aged 35-49 years with Graves disease. CDR3s include the opening cysteine and the closing phenylalanine or tryptophan. A D gene is named only where the DNA matches it firmly. A clone size is listed for some rows: how often the clone was seen (once, few, many), or a class if it is expanded.

j_gene | abundance | d_gene | v_gene | len | CDR3aa | CDR3nt
TRBJ2-7 | many | NA | TRBV3-1 | 14 | CASSQYNAQDEQYF | TGTGCCAGCAGCCAATATAATGCACAGGACGAGCAGTACTTC
TRBJ1-5 | once | NA | TRBV12-3/TRBV12-4 | 14 | CASSWWGASQPQHF | TGTGCCAGCAGTTGGTGGGGGGCGAGTCAGCCCCAGCATTTT
TRBJ2-7 | many | TRBD1 | TRBV20-1 | 16 | CSAFPGRTGSTYEQYF | TGCAGTGCATTCCCGGGACGGACAGGATCAACCTACGAGCAGTACTTC
TRBJ2-1 | many | NA | TRBV28 | 15 | CASNLPGQWLDEQFF | TGTGCCAGCAACCTTCCCGGGCAATGGCTCGATGAGCAGTTCTTC
TRBJ2-1 | many | TRBD2 | TRBV13 | 20 | CASSRRLAGVAASSYNEQFF | TGTGCCAGCAGCCGGCGACTAGCGGGAGTAGCGGCAAGCTCCTACAATGAGCAGTTCTTC
TRBJ2-5 | many | NA | TRBV2 | 13 | CASSEGIQETQYF | TGTGCCAGCAGTGAGGGGATCCAAGAGACCCAGTACTTC
TRBJ2-3 | many | NA | TRBV7-9 | 11 | CASSLEYTQYF | TGTGCCAGCAGCTTAGAGTATACGCAGTATTTT
TRBJ2-1 | once | TRBD2 | TRBV6-1 | 16 | CASTPGTSGRAEEQFF | TGTGCCAGCACTCCAGGGACTAGCGGGAGGGCCGAGGAGCAGTTCTTC
TRBJ2-5 | many | NA | TRBV6-5 | 13 | CASSYRAGETQYF | TGTGCCAGCAGTTACAGGGCCGGAGAGACCCAGTACTTC
TRBJ2-7 | many | TRBD1 | TRBV7-3 | 14 | CASSPQGALNEQYF | TGTGCCAGCAGCCCCCAGGGGGCGTTGAACGAGCAGTACTTC
TRBJ1-1 | NA | TRBD1 | TRBV24-1 | 13 | CANERGRNTEAFF | TGTGCCAACGAAAGGGGGCGGAACACTGAAGCTTTCTTT
TRBJ2-3 | NA | NA | TRBV7-9 | 15 | CASSLAGGVGDTQYF | TGTGCCAGCAGCTTAGCGGGGGGCGTTGGAGATACGCAGTATTTT
TRBJ2-3 | NA | TRBD2 | TRBV10-2 | 17 | CASSDPSGRASTDTQYF | TGCGCCAGCAGTGATCCTAGCGGGAGGGCCTCCACAGATACGCAGTATTTT
TRBJ1-5 | NA | TRBD1 | TRBV5-6 | 16 | CASSWGQDLSNQPQHF | TGTGCCAGCAGCTGGGGACAGGACTTAAGCAATCAGCCCCAGCATTTT
TRBJ2-5 | few | NA | TRBV5-6 | 15 | CASSFTPRAQETQYF | TGTGCCAGCAGCTTTACTCCCAGGGCGCAAGAGACCCAGTACTTC
TRBJ2-2 | many | TRBD2 | TRBV3-1 | 17 | CASSQDIPSGRKGELFF | TGTGCCAGCAGCCAAGATATCCCTAGCGGGAGGAAGGGGGAGCTGTTTTTT
TRBJ1-2 | few | NA | TRBV29-1 | 13 | CSVVGGVPDGYTF | TGCAGCGTTGTGGGGGGAGTTCCAGACGGCTACACCTTC
TRBJ2-1 | NA | TRBD2 | TRBV7-9 | 16 | CASSSTSGYYYNEQFF | TGTGCCAGCAGCTCGACTAGCGGGTACTACTACAATGAGCAGTTCTTC
TRBJ1-1 | many | NA | TRBV28 | 14 | CASSGDAVWTEAFF | TGTGCCAGCAGCGGGGACGCGGTGTGGACTGAAGCTTTCTTT
TRBJ2-1 | NA | NA | TRBV5-5 | 13 | CASTPEYPNEQFF | TGTGCCAGCACCCCCGAGTATCCCAATGAGCAGTTCTTC
TRBJ2-7 | many | NA | TRBV7-8 | 12 | CASSPDLGEQYF | TGTGCCAGCAGCCCAGACTTGGGCGAGCAGTACTTC
TRBJ1-3 | NA | NA | TRBV12-3/TRBV12-4 | 15 | CASSLPGTLGNTIYF | TGTGCCAGCAGTTTACCAGGGACTCTCGGAAACACCATATATTTT
TRBJ2-7 | many | TRBD2 | TRBV28 | 16 | CASSPILAGGDIKQYF | TGTGCCAGCAGCCCAATCTTAGCGGGAGGGGATATAAAGCAGTACTTC
TRBJ2-3 | NA | TRBD2 | TRBV20-1 | 14 | CSTESSGSPDTQYF | TGCAGTACTGAGTCTAGCGGGAGCCCAGATACGCAGTATTTT
TRBJ2-2 | NA | NA | TRBV28 | 15 | CARSFSGARTGELFF | TGTGCCAGAAGTTTTTCAGGGGCACGGACCGGGGAGCTGTTTTTT
TRBJ1-4 | NA | NA | TRBV2 | 16 | CASSFRPLGTNEKLFF | TGTGCCAGCAGCTTCCGACCCCTAGGAACTAATGAAAAACTGTTTTTT
TRBJ1-4 | many | NA | TRBV7-8 | 16 | CASSLGQPGRNEKLFF | TGTGCCAGCAGCCTCGGACAACCGGGCAGAAATGAAAAACTGTTTTTT
TRBJ1-1 | NA | TRBD1 | TRBV6-6 | 16 | CASSYFQGAGGTEAFF | TGTGCCAGCAGTTACTTCCAGGGGGCGGGAGGTACTGAAGCTTTCTTT
TRBJ2-7 | many | NA | TRBV7-8 | 13 | CASSFWRTYEQYF | TGTGCCAGCAGCTTCTGGAGAACCTACGAGCAGTACTTC
TRBJ2-1 | few | NA | TRBV5-6 | 16 | CASIRNRLQGRNEQFF | TGTGCCAGCATCCGTAATCGGCTGCAGGGACGGAATGAGCAGTTCTTC
TRBJ1-5 | NA | TRBD1 | TRBV12-3/TRBV12-4 | 15 | CASSRWDSRNQPQHF | TGTGCCAGCAGCAGATGGGACAGCCGCAATCAGCCCCAGCATTTT
TRBJ2-7 | many | NA | TRBV7-9 | 14 | CASSLVGRTNEQYF | TGTGCCAGCAGCTTGGTTGGCAGGACAAACGAGCAGTACTTC
TRBJ2-7 | many | TRBD2 | TRBV2 | 15 | CASTPRGGSSYEQYF | TGTGCCAGCACCCCACGCGGGGGAAGCTCCTACGAGCAGTACTTC
TRBJ2-7 | many | TRBD2 | TRBV5-1 | 18 | CASSLAGIWEAGGAEQYF | TGCGCCAGCAGCTTGGCCGGGATTTGGGAAGCGGGAGGGGCCGAGCAGTACTTC
TRBJ2-3 | few | NA | TRBV5-1 | 14 | CASSSSRGTDTQYF | TGCGCCAGCAGCTCCTCGCGAGGCACAGATACGCAGTATTTT
TRBJ2-1 | few | TRBD2 | TRBV19 | 17 | CASSIGLAGGSNNEQFF | TGTGCCAGTAGTATCGGACTAGCGGGAGGTTCCAACAATGAGCAGTTCTTC
TRBJ2-7 | many | NA | TRBV11-2 | 15 | CASSIRPSGIGEQYF | TGTGCCAGCAGCATACGACCTTCAGGGATCGGAGAGCAGTACTTC
TRBJ2-1 | many | NA | TRBV28 | 13 | CASSDPGGRGQFF | TGTGCCAGCAGTGACCCCGGGGGTAGAGGGCAGTTCTTC
TRBJ2-1 | few | TRBD2 | TRBV9 | 14 | CASSVPGRAAEQFF | TGTGCCAGCAGCGTACCCGGGAGGGCCGCTGAGCAGTTCTTC
TRBJ1-1 | NA | NA | TRBV7-9 | 9 | CASDLGAFF | TGTGCCAGCGATTTGGGTGCTTTCTTT
TRBJ2-2 | NA | NA | TRBV25-1 | 13 | CASSAGLGGELFF | TGTGCCAGCAGTGCCGGACTGGGCGGGGAGCTGTTTTTT
TRBJ1-4 | few | NA | TRBV7-9 | 13 | CASSLGRGEKLFF | TGTGCCAGCAGCTTGGGGCGAGGAGAAAAACTGTTTTTT
TRBJ2-2 | few | TRBD1 | TRBV20-1 | 13 | CSAPGTATGELFF | TGCAGTGCTCCTGGGACAGCCACCGGGGAGCTGTTTTTT
TRBJ1-5 | many | NA | TRBV11-3 | 13 | CASSSNRNQPQHF | TGTGCCAGCAGCTCCAATCGCAATCAGCCCCAGCATTTT
TRBJ1-4 | NA | NA | TRBV7-6 | 14 | CASSYPGRDEKLFF | TGTGCCAGCAGCTACCCGGGGAGGGATGAAAAACTGTTTTTT
TRBJ2-7 | many | NA | TRBV29-1 | 11 | CSVGVFYEQYF | TGCAGCGTTGGGGTATTCTACGAGCAGTACTTC
TRBJ2-3 | NA | NA | TRBV10-2 | 11 | CASLRTDTQYF | TGCGCCAGCCTCCGCACAGATACGCAGTATTTT
TRBJ1-5 | many | TRBD1 | TRBV28 | 16 | CASSFSVRGENQPQHF | TGTGCCAGCAGTTTCAGCGTCAGGGGGGAAAATCAGCCCCAGCATTTT
TRBJ2-5 | many | NA | TRBV19 | 14 | CASSDVQGEETQYF | TGTGCCAGTAGTGACGTCCAGGGTGAAGAGACCCAGTACTTC